Below are 5 T cell receptor beta chains sequenced from a single sample in a study of cytomegalovirus exposure and HLA in healthy donors. PCR involved 60 Vbeta and 13 Jbeta primers. TCRdb's copy holds only in-frame clones and misses some; the assay was immunoSEQ multiplex PCR. The sample includes 150,000 to 200,000 clones, approximately 86% of them seen just once. What was sequenced was PBMCs. The receptors were sampled from a woman aged 18-29 years in good health and CMV-seronegative.

This clone was detected once. The rearrangement links TRBV27 to TRBJ2-5, with D tentatively TRBD2 (6 bases). The end of the DNA is better explained by TRBJ2-7, so the J call may be wrong. Germline CDR1 and CDR2: MNHEY and SMNVEV (reference sequence). The CDR3 runs 15 residues. The CDR3 DNA reads TGTGCCAGCACAATTCGGCGGGGCGGAGGCTACGAGCAGTACTTC. This sequence encodes CASTIRRGGGYEQYF.

The gene calls are TRBV6-4 and TRBJ2-1, with 7 bases aligning to TRBD1. Trimming at V came to 7 bases and at J to 6 bases, leaving 18 bases not matched to a gene. The length of the CDR3 is 17 residues. Germline V gives CDR1 MRHNA, CDR2 SNTAGT. The CDR3 loop reads CASKQNSGTVGRNEQFF. As DNA, the CDR3 is TGTGCCAGCAAACAGAATTCCGGGACAGTAGGCCGCAATGAGCAGTTCTTC.

This sequence joins TRBV30 and TRBJ2-1; possible D gene TRBD2, 5 bases. This CDR3 contains 15 residues. Germline V gene data show CDR1 as GTSNPN and CDR2 as SVGIG (reference sequence). The V and J ends lost 7 bases and 4 bases respectively, with 20 bases between them. CDR3 sequence reads: CASTRASLLYNEQFF. CDR3 nucleotides: TGTGCCTCGACCCGGGCTAGCCTCCTGTACAATGAGCAGTTCTTC.

This chain links TRBV10-3 with TRBJ2-7; tentatively, D is TRBD2 (6 bases). CDR1 and CDR2 (germline): ENHRY, SYGVKD. V dropped 3 bases and J dropped 5 bases, with 14 bases sitting between them. This CDR3 contains 14 residues. In DNA form, the CDR3 reads TGTGCCATCAGTGAACGGCTAGCGTCCCACGAGCAGTACTTC. Translation gives CAISERLASHEQYF.

The J gene is TRBJ1-5, the V gene TRBV2; D is perhaps TRBD1 (5 bases). The CDR3 has 18 residues. V was trimmed by 4 bases and J by 1 base, leaving 20 bases between them. Germline values: CDR1 SNHLY, CDR2 FYNNEI. CDR3 nucleotides: TGTGCCAGCAGTGCAAAGATCACCGGAGGGGAGAGCAATCAGCCCCAGCATTTT. It encodes CASSAKITGGESNQPQHF.